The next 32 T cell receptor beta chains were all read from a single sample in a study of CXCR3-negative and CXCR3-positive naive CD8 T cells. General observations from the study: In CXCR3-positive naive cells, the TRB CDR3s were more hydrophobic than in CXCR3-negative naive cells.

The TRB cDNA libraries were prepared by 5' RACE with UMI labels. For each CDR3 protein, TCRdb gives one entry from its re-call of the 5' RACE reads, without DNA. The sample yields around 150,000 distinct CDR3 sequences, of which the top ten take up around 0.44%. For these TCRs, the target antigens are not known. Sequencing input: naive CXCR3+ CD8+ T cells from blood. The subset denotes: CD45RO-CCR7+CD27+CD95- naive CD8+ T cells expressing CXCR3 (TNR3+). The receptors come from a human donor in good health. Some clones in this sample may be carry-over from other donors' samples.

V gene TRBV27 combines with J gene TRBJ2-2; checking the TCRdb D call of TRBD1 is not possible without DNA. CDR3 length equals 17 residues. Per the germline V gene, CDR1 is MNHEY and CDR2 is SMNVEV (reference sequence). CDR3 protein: CASSFRGGGGEYGELFF.

The CDR3 sequence: CASSLGGEDTQYF. This chain joins TRBV28 and TRBJ2-3; the TCRdb D gene call, TRBD2, has no DNA to confirm it. Per the germline V gene, CDR1 is MDHEN and CDR2 is SYDVKM. The CDR3 loop spans 13 amino acids.

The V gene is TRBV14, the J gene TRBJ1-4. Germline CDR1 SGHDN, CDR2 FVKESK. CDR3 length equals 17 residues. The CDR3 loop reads CASSQDWQDPTNEKLFF.

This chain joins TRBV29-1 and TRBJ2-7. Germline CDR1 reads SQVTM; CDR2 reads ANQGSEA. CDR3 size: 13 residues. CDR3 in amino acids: CSVDGGEPYEQYF.

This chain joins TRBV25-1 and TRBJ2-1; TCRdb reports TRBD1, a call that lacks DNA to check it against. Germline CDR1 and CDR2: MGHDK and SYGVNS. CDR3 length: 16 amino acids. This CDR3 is CASSDGTGSSYNEQFF.

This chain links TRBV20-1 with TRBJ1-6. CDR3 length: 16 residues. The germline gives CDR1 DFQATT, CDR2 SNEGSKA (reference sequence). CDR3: CSARDFGWGSNSPLHF.

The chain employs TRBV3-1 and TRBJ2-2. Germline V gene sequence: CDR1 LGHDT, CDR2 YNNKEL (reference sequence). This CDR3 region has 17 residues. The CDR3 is CASSQEVIGEYTGELFF.

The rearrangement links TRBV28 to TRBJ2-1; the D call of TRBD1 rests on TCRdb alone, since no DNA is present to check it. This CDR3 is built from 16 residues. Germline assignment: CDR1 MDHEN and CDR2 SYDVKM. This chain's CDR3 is CASRLGAGATYNEQFF. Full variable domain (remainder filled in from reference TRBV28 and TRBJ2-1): DVKVTQSSRYLVKRTGEKVFLECVQDMDHENMFWYRQDPGLGLRLIYFSYDVKMKEKGDIPEGYSVSREKKERFSLILESASTNQTSMYLCASRLGAGATYNEQFFGPGTRLTVL.

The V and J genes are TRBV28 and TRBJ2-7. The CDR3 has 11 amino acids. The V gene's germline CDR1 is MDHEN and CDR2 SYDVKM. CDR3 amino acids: CASSFKSEQYF. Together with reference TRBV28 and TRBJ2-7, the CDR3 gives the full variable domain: DVKVTQSSRYLVKRTGEKVFLECVQDMDHENMFWYRQDPGLGLRLIYFSYDVKMKEKGDIPEGYSVSREKKERFSLILESASTNQTSMYLCASSFKSEQYFGPGTRLTVT.

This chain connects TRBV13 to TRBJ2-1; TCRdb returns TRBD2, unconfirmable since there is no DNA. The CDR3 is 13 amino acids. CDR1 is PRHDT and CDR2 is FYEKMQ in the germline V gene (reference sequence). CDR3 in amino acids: CATRPAGASEQFF. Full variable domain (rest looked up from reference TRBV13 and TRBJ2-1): AAGVIQSPRHLIKEKRETATLKCYPIPRHDTVYWYQQGPGQDPQFLISFYEKMQSDKGSIPDRFSAQQFSDYHSELNMSSLELGDSALYFCATRPAGASEQFFGPGTRLTVL.

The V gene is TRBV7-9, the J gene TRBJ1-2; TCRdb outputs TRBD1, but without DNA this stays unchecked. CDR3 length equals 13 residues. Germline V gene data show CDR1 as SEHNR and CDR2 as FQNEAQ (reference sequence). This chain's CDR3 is CASSSGQNYGYTF.

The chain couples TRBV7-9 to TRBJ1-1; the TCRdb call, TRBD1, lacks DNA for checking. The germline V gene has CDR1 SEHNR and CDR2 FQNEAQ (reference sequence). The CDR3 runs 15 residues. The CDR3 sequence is CASSVYRGQNTEAFF.

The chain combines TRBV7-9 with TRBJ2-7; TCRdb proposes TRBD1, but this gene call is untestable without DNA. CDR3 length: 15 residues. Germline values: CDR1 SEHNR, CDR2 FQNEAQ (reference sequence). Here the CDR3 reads CASSLPRTGGYEQYF.

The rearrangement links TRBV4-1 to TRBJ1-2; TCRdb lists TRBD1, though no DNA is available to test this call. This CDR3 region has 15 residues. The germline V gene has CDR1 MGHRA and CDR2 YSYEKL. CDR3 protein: CASSQETQGAYGYTF.

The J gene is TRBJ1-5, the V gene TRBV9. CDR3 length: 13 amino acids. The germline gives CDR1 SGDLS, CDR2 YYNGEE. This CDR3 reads CASSVNSNQPQHF.

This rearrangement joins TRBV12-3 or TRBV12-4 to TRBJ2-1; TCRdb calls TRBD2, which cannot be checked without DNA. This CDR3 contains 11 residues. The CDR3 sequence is CASSHRYEQFF.

CDR3 loop: CASSLGYRDNQPQHF. This sequence joins TRBV7-9 and TRBJ1-5; without DNA, the TCRdb call of TRBD1 cannot be checked. This CDR3 contains 15 residues. From germline, CDR1 is SEHNR and CDR2 FQNEAQ (reference sequence). The full variable domain, completed using reference TRBV7-9 and TRBJ1-5, is DTGVSQNPRHKITKRGQNVTFRCDPISEHNRLYWYRQTLGQGPEFLTYFQNEAQLEKSRLLSDRFSAERPKGSFSTLEIQRTEQGDSAMYLCASSLGYRDNQPQHFGDGTRLSIL.

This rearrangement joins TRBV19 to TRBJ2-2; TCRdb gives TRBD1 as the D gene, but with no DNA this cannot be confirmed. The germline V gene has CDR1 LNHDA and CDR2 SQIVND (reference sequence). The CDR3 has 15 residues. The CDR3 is CASSPSGTAFGELFF. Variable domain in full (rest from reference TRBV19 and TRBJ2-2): DGGITQSPKYLFRKEGQNVTLSCEQNLNHDAMYWYRQDPGQGLRLIYYSQIVNDFQKGDIAEGYSVSREKKESFPLTVTSAQKNPTAFYLCASSPSGTAFGELFFGEGSRLTVL.

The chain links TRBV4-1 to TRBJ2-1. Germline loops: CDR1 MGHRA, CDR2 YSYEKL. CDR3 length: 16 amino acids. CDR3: CASSPHRGDSYNEQFF.

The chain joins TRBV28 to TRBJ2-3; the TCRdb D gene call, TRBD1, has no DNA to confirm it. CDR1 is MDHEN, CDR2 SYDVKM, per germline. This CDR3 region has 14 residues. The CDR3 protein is CASSLGTGADTQYF.

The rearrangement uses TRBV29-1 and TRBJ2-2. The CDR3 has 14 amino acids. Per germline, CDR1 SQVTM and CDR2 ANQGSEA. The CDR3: CSVAWQLNTGELFF.

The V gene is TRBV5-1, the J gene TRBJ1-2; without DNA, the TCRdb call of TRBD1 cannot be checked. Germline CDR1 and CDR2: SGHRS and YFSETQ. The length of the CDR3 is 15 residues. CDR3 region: CASSLWTDTNYGYTF. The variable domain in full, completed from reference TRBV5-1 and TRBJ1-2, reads KAGVTQTPRYLIKTRGQQVTLSCSPISGHRSVSWYQQTPGQGLQFLFEYFSETQRNKGNFPGRFSGRQFSNSRSEMNVSTLELGDSALYLCASSLWTDTNYGYTFGSGTRLTVV.

The CDR3 spells CASSTTRGAYNEQFF. The V gene is TRBV7-7, the J gene TRBJ2-1. The germline CDR1 and CDR2 sequences are SSHAT and FNYEAQ (reference sequence). The CDR3 is made up of 15 amino acids. Together with reference TRBV7-7 and TRBJ2-1, the CDR3 gives the full variable domain: GAGVSQSPRYKVTKRGQDVTLRCDPISSHATLYWYQQALGQGPEFLTYFNYEAQPDKSGLPSDRFSAERPEGSISTLTIQRTEQRDSAMYRCASSTTRGAYNEQFFGPGTRLTVL.

CDR3 in amino acids: CASSLRGLGTGELFF. V usage is TRBV12-3 or TRBV12-4 and J usage is TRBJ2-2; TCRdb gives TRBD1 as the D gene, but with no DNA this cannot be confirmed. The CDR3 consists of 15 residues.

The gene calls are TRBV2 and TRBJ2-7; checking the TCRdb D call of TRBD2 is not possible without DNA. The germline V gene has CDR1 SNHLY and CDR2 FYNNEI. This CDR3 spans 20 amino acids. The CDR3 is CASSEGWPGLAGPGGYEQYF.

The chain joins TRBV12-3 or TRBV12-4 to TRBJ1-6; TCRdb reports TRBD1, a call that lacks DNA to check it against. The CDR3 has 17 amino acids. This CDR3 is CASSLAGAYSHNSPLHF.

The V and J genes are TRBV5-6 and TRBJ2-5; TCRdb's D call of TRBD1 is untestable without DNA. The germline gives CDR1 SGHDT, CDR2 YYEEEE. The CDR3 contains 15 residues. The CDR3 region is CASSLPPGTQETQYF.

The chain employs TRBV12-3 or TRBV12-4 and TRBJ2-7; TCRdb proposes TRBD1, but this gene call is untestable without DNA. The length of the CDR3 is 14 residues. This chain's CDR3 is CASSFGTGGYEQYF.

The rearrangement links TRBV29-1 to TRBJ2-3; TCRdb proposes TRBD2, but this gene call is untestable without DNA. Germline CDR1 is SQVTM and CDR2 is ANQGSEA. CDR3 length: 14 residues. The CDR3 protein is CSVPSGTSTDTQYF.

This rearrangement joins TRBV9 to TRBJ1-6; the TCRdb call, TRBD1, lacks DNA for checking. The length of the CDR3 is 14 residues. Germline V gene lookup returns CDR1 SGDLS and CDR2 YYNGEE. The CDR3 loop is CASSSGSYNSPLHF.

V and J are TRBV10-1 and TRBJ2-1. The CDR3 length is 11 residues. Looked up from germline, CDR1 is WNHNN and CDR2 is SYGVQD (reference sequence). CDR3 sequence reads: CASSASDEQFF.

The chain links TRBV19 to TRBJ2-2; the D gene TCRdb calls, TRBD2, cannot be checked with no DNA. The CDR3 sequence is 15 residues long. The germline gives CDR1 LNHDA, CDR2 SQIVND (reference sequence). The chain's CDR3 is CASRVGSRSTGELFF.